One sample yielded the 12 T cell receptor beta chains listed below, sequenced in a study of T cell responses to AZD1222 COVID-19 vaccine. Generated by immunoSEQ multiplex PCR, the TCRdb table keeps only in-frame clones and is missing some. The data hold 95,000 to 150,000 clones, with roughly 90% observed a single time. The sample here was peripheral blood, taken 28 days after the second AZD1222 dose. The receptors here all came from an adult who received the AZD1222 COVID-19 vaccine.

J is TRBJ1-3 and V is TRBV28; D is possibly TRBD1 (5 bases). The CDR3 is 16 amino acids. CDR1 is MDHEN and CDR2 is SYDVKM in the germline V gene. The germline V and J ends were trimmed by 1 base and 0 bases, with 10 bases remaining between them. The CDR3 DNA sequence: TGTGCCAGCAGTTTATCCGCAGGGAGCTCTGGAAACACCATATATTTT. This encodes CASSLSAGSSGNTIYF.

The gene calls are TRBV27 and TRBJ2-3, with 10 positions matching TRBD2. V trimming: 5 bases; J trimming: 4 bases; junction bases outside the gene matches: 9. Germline values: CDR1 MNHEY, CDR2 SMNVEV (reference sequence). The CDR3 runs 16 residues. Here the CDR3 reads CASSPLNLAGADTQYF. The CDR3 DNA is TGTGCCAGCAGTCCCCTCAATCTAGCGGGGGCAGATACGCAGTATTTT.

The chain recombines TRBV28 with TRBJ1-1; D remains unclear. Germline CDR1 and CDR2: MDHEN and SYDVKM. This CDR3 is 12 amino acids long. Trimming removed 6 bases at V and 8 bases at J, with 13 bases between. The CDR3: CASSSQSPEAFF. The CDR3 region has the DNA TGTGCCAGCAGCTCCCAATCTCCCGAAGCTTTCTTT.

The chain joins TRBV21-1 to TRBJ2-1; the DNA was not used to check the table's D call, TRBD1. TRBV21-1 constitutes a pseudogene. The CDR3 sequence is 16 residues long. Here the CDR3 DNA reads TGTGCCAGCAGCAATTTGAGGGACAGCCCCTACAATGAGCAGTTCTTC. Encoded protein: CASSNLRDSPYNEQFF.

This chain links TRBV2 with TRBJ2-1; D is undetermined. The CDR3 is made up of 13 amino acids. CDR1 SNHLY and CDR2 FYNNEI come from the germline V gene. Trimming removed 3 bases at V and 4 bases at J, with 7 bases between. The CDR3 sequence: CASSDRFYNEQFF. CDR3 in DNA: TGTGCCAGCAGTGATAGGTTTTACAATGAGCAGTTCTTC.

The rearrangement joins TRBV7-2 to TRBJ2-3; 9 bases align to TRBD2. Trimming took 5 bases from V and 6 from J; bases not matched to a gene: 21. Germline V gene data show CDR1 as SGHTA and CDR2 as FQGNSA. The CDR3 has 19 residues. CDR3 sequence: CASSAVGRSAGGMGDTQYF. The CDR3, as DNA: TGTGCCAGCAGCGCCGTAGGCCGGTCTGCGGGGGGGATGGGGGATACGCAGTATTTT. Using reference TRBV7-2 and TRBJ2-3 for the parts outside the CDR3, the full variable domain is GAGVSQSPSNKVTEKGKDVELRCDPISGHTALYWYRQSLGQGLEFLIYFQGNSAPDKSGLPSDRFSAERTGGSVSTLTIQRTQQEDSAVYLCASSAVGRSAGGMGDTQYFGPGTRLTVL.

The chain uses TRBV18 and TRBJ1-1; tentatively, D is TRBD1 (6 bases). Germline V gene sequence: CDR1 KGHSH, CDR2 LQKENI. The CDR3 has 15 residues. V lost 5 bases and J lost 0, with 13 bases in between. The CDR3 DNA reads as TGTGCCAGCTCAGCCGGACAGCCCATGAACACTGAAGCTTTCTTT. Protein sequence: CASSAGQPMNTEAFF.

The V call is TRBV27, the J call TRBJ1-4; D not resolved. Germline CDR1 MNHEY, CDR2 SMNVEV (reference sequence). Trimming removed 3 bases at V and 5 bases at J, with 7 bases between. The CDR3 length is 13 residues. Here the CDR3 reads CASSFRQNEKLFF. For the CDR3, the DNA is TGTGCCAGCAGTTTCAGACAAAATGAAAAACTGTTTTTT.

The CDR3: CASSPSAGSTYEQYF. Here the CDR3 DNA reads TGCGCCAGCAGCCCATCAGCGGGTTCCACCTACGAGCAGTACTTC. The chain recombines TRBV5-1 with TRBJ2-7; weak D call: TRBD2 (6 bases). This CDR3 is built from 15 residues. With 4 bases removed from V and 2 bases from J, the gap between germline ends came to 16 bases. CDR1 and CDR2 from the germline V gene are SGHRS and YFSETQ. Supplemented by reference TRBV5-1 and TRBJ2-7, the full variable domain reads KAGVTQTPRYLIKTRGQQVTLSCSPISGHRSVSWYQQTPGQGLQFLFEYFSETQRNKGNFPGRFSGRQFSNSRSEMNVSTLELGDSALYLCASSPSAGSTYEQYFGPGTRLTVT.

The gene calls are TRBV5-1 and TRBJ1-4; D unresolved. Trimming cost V 3 bases and J 2 bases, with 11 bases left between them. The CDR3 contains 15 residues. The germline gives CDR1 SGHRS, CDR2 YFSETQ. The DNA of the CDR3 is TGCGCCAGCAGCTATGACCCGGGTACTAATGAAAAACTGTTTTTT. It specifies CASSYDPGTNEKLFF.

The V and J genes are TRBV4-1 and TRBJ1-6; 10 bases match TRBD1. The CDR3 contains 16 residues. Germline loops: CDR1 MGHRA, CDR2 YSYEKL. With V trimmed by 4 bases and J by 10 bases, 10 bases remained unmatched. The CDR3 is CASSRGLGTGESPLHF. For the CDR3, the DNA is TGCGCCAGCAGCCGGGGGTTAGGGACAGGGGAATCACCCCTCCACTTT.

The genes are TRBV6-2 or TRBV6-3 and TRBJ1-1, with no clear D. The CDR3 extends over 12 amino acids. From germline, CDR1 is MNHEY and CDR2 SVGEGT. V was clipped by 6 bases and J by 7 bases, with 12 bases between them. The DNA of the CDR3 is TGTGCCAGCAGCTATGCGGACCGTGAAGCTTTCTTT. Residues: CASSYADREAFF.